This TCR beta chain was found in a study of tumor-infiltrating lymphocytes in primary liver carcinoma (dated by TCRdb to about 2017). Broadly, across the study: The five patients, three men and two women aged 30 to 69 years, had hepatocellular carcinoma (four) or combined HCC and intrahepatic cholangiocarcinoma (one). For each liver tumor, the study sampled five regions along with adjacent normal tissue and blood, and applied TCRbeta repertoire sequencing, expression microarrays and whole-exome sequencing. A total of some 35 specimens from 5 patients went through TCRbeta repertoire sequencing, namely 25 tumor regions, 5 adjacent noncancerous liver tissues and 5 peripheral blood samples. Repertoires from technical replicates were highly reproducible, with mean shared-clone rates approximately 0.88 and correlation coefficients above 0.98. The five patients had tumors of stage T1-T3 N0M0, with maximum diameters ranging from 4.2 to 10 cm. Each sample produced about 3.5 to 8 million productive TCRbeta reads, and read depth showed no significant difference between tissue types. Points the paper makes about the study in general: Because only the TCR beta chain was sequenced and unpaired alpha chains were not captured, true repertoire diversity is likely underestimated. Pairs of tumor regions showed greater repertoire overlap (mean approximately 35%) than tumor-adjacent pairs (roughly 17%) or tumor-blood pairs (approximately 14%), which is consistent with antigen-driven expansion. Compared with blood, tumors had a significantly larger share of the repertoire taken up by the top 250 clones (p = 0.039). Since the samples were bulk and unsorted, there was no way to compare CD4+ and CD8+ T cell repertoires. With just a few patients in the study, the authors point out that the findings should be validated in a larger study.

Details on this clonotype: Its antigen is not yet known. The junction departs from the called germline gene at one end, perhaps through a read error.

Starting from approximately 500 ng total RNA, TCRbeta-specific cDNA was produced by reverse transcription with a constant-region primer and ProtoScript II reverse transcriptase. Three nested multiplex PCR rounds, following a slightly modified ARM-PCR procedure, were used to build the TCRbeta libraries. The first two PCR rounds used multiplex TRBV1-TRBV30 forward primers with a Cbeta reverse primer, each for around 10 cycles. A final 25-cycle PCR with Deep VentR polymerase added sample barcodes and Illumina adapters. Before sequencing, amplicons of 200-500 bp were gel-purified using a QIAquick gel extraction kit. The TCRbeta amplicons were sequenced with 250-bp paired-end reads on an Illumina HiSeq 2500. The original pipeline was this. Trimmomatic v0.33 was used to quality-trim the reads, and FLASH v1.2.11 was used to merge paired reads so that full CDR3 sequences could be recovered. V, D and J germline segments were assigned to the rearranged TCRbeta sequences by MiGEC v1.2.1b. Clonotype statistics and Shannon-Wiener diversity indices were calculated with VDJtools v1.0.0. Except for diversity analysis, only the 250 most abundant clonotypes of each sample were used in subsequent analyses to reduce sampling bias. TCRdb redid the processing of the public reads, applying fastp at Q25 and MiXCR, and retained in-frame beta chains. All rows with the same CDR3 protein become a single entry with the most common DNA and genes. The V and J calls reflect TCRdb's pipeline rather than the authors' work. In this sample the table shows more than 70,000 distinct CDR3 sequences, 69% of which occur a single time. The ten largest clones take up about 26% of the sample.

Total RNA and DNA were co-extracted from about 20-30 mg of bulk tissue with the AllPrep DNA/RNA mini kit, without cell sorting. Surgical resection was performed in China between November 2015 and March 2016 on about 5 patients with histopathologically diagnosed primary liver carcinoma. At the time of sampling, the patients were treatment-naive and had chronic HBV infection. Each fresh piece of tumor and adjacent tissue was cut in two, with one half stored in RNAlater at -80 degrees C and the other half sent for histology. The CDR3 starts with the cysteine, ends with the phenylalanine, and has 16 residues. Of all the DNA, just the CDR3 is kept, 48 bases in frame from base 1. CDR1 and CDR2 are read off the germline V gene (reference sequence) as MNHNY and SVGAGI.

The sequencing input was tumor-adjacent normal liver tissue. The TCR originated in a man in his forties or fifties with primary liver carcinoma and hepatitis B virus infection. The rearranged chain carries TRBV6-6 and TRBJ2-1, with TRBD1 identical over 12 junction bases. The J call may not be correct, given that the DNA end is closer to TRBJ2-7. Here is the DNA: TGTGCCAACAGTGGGGACAGGGGGCCCAGCTACAATGAGCAGTACTTC. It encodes CANSGDRGPSYNEQYF.